This T cell receptor (beta chain) emerged from a study of shared clonotypes between healthy human individuals. Regarding the study as a whole: The study generally estimated greater richness for naive than memory subsets.

This clone occurred a few times. The antigen remains unidentified. The CDR3 length is 16 residues. Germline V gene lookup returns CDR1 MNHEY and CDR2 SVGAGI. The V and J ends lost 0 bases and 4 bases, in that order; junction bases with no gene match: 7. The table came from immunoSEQ multiplex PCR; TCRdb's copy has only in-frame clones and leaves some out. The sample has around 700,000 clones, roughly 78% seen once. Participating donors were healthy, HIV-negative adults free of recent acute infections or vaccinations. The origin of this receptor is a woman aged 30 to 39 in good health. The rearrangement joins TRBV6-5 to TRBJ2-7; 9 positions match TRBD2. Sequenced input: memory CD4+ T cells sorted from blood. Sample subset: CD45RA-negative fraction. CDR3 sequence reads: CASSYSGSGRWYEQYF. Written as DNA, the CDR3 is TGTGCCAGCAGTTACTCCGGGAGCGGGAGGTGGTACGAGCAGTACTTC.